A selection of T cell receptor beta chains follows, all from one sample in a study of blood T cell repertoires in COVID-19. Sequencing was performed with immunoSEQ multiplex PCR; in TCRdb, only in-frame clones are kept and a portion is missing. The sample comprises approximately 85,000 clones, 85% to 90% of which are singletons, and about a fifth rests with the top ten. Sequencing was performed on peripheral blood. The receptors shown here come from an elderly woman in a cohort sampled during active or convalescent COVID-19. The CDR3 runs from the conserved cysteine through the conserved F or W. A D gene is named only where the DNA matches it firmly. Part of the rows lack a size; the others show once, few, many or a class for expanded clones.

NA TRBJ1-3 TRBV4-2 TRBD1 CASSPTGTGAGNTIYF TGTGCCAGCAGCCCAACCGGGACAGGGGCTGGAAACACCATATATTTT
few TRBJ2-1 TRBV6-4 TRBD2 CASSQQAGVVYNEQFF TGTGCCAGCAGTCAACAAGCGGGAGTAGTATACAATGAGCAGTTCTTC
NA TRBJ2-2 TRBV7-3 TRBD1 CASSRQGGNTGELFF TGTGCCAGCAGTCGACAGGGGGGAAATACCGGGGAGCTGTTTTTT
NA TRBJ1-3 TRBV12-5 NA CASGGRVPGNTIYF TGTGCTAGTGGTGGCAGGGTCCCTGGAAACACCATATATTTT
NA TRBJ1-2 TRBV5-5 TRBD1 CASSDRTGYGYTF TGTGCCAGCAGCGATAGGACAGGATATGGCTACACCTTC
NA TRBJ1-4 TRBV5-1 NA CASSPLGGATNEKLFF TGCGCCAGCAGCCCCCTTGGAGGGGCAACTAATGAAAAACTGTTTTTT
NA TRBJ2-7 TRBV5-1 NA CASSLAQGGEQYF TGCGCCAGCAGCTTGGCCCAAGGAGGGGAGCAGTACTTC
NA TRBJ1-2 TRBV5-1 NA CASSGNSGGNYGYTF TGCGCCAGCAGTGGGAACTCGGGGGGGAACTATGGCTACACCTTC
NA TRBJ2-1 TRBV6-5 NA CASSYSGGGGYNEQFF TGTGCCAGCAGTTACTCAGGGGGAGGGGGCTACAATGAGCAGTTCTTC
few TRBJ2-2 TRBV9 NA CASSRELNTGELFF TGTGCCAGCAGTAGGGAGCTTAACACCGGGGAGCTGTTTTTT
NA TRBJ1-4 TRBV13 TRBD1 CASSFKGTGVEKLFF TGTGCCAGCAGCTTTAAAGGGACAGGGGTTGAAAAACTGTTTTTT
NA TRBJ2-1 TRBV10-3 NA CAISVAPTYNEQFF TGTGCCATCAGTGTAGCGCCAACCTACAATGAGCAGTTCTTC
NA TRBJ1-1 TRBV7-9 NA CASSFAGEAFF TGTGCCAGCAGCTTCGCCGGTGAAGCTTTCTTT
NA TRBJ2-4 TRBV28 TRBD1 CASRQLTGDTKNIQYF TGTGCCAGCAGACAGCTTACAGGGGACACCAAAAACATTCAGTACTTC
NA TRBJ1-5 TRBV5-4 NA CASSLRGTGPNQPQHF TGTGCCAGCAGCTTGAGGGGGACGGGACCTAATCAGCCCCAGCATTTT
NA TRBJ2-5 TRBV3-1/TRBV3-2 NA CASSQGSGDQETQYF TGTGCCAGCAGCCAAGGTAGCGGCGACCAAGAGACCCAGTACTTC
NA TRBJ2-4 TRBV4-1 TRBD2 CASSQENGGSDKAKNIQYF TGCGCCAGCAGCCAAGAAAATGGCGGGAGCGATAAGGCCAAAAACATTCAGTACTTC
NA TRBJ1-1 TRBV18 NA CASSPPSQGPEAFF TGTGCCAGCTCACCACCGTCCCAGGGCCCCGAAGCTTTCTTT
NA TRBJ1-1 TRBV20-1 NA CSGQKNTEAFF TGCAGTGGGCAGAAGAACACTGAAGCTTTCTTT
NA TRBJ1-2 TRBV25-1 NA CASSGPYGYTF TGTGCCAGCAGTGGGCCGTATGGCTACACCTTC
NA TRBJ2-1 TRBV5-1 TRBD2 CASSLEGTSGGGEQFF TGCGCCAGCAGCTTGGAGGGGACTAGCGGGGGAGGAGAGCAGTTCTTC
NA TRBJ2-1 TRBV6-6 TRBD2 CASRGTIPGGEFF TGTGCCAGCAGGGGGACGATACCGGGAGGTGAGTTCTTC
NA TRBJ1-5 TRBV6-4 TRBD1 CASSDWTGGHSNQPQHF TGTGCCAGCAGTGACTGGACAGGGGGGCATAGCAATCAGCCCCAGCATTTT
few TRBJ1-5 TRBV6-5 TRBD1 CASKVGQDFNQPQHF TGTGCCAGCAAAGTGGGACAGGACTTCAATCAGCCCCAGCATTTT
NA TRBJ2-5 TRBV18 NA CASSPPGQQETQYF TGTGCCAGCTCACCACCGGGGCAGCAAGAGACCCAGTACTTC
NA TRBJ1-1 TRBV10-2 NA CATGQPGTYGTEAFF TGCGCCACAGGACAACCCGGGACATATGGGACTGAAGCTTTCTTT
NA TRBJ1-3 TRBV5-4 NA CASSLDRAGNTIYF TGTGCCAGCAGCTTGGACAGGGCTGGAAACACCATATATTTT
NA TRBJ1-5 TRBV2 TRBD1 CASRADRAQPQHF TGTGCCAGCAGGGCGGACAGGGCCCAGCCCCAGCATTTT
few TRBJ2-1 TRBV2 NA CASIWRPRSYNEQFF TGTGCCAGCATTTGGAGACCCCGCTCCTACAATGAGCAGTTCTTC
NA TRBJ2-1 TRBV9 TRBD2 CASSVTSGRGYNEQFF TGTGCCAGCAGCGTCACTAGCGGGAGGGGCTACAATGAGCAGTTCTTC
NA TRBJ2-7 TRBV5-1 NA CASSGDNGYEQYF TGCGCCAGCAGCGGGGACAACGGTTACGAGCAGTACTTC
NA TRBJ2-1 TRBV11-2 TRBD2 CASSLTGGSNEQFF TGTGCCAGCAGCTTAACGGGAGGAAGCAATGAGCAGTTCTTC
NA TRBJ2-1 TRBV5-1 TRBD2 CASSSTTGTSGSSYNEQFF TGCGCCAGCAGCTCAACCACCGGGACTAGCGGGAGCTCCTACAATGAGCAGTTCTTC
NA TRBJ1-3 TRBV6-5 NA CASSQHVSGNTIYF TGTGCCAGCAGTCAACACGTATCTGGAAACACCATATATTTT
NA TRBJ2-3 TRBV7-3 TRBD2 CASSLRLAGQGDTQYF TGTGCCAGCAGCCTTCGACTAGCGGGTCAAGGAGATACGCAGTATTTT
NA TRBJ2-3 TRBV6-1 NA CASSDNRAPDTQYF TGTGCCAGCAGTGATAACAGGGCCCCAGATACGCAGTATTTT
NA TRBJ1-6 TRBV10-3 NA CAIRGSGEENSPLHF TGTGCCATCCGAGGGTCAGGGGAAGAGAATTCACCCCTCCACTTT
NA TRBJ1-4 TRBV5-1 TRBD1 CASSPGQGDEKLFF TGCGCCAGCAGCCCGGGACAGGGAGATGAAAAACTGTTTTTT
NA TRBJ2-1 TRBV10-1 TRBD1 CASSEIGWTGPNEQFF TGCGCCAGCAGTGAGATTGGCTGGACAGGACCCAATGAGCAGTTCTTC
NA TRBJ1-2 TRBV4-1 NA CASSQEGTTQRGYTF TGCGCCAGCAGCCAAGAGGGGACTACGCAGAGAGGCTACACCTTC
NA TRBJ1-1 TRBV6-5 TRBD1 CASSFSGQENTEAFF TGTGCCAGCAGTTTTTCCGGACAGGAGAACACTGAAGCTTTCTTT
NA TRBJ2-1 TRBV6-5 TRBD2 CASRGGRASYNEQFF TGTGCCAGCAGAGGAGGGAGGGCCTCATACAATGAGCAGTTCTTC
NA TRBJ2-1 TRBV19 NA CASSTGRNEQFF TGTGCCAGTAGTACAGGTAGGAATGAGCAGTTCTTC
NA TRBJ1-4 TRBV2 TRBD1 CASRRQGDEREKLFF TGTGCCAGCAGAAGACAGGGTGATGAGCGGGAAAAACTGTTTTTT
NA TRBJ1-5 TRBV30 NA CAWSWPGLGGDQPQHF TGTGCCTGGAGTTGGCCAGGCCTCGGAGGGGATCAGCCCCAGCATTTT
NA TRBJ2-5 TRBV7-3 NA CASSPGNRETQYF TGTGCCAGCAGCCCCGGGAATCGGGAGACCCAGTACTTC
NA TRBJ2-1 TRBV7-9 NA CASSLRSTDRKRNEQFF TGTGCCAGCAGCTTACGGAGTACGGACAGAAAGAGGAATGAGCAGTTCTTC
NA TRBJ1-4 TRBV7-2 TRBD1 CASRPGQGNEKLFF TGTGCCAGCAGACCGGGACAGGGGAATGAAAAACTGTTTTTT
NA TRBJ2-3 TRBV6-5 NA CASSYSSRTSTDTQYF TGTGCCAGCAGTTACTCGAGCAGGACTAGCACAGATACGCAGTATTTT
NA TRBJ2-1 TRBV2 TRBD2 CASSPLSGSYNEQFF TGTGCCAGCAGTCCTCTGAGCGGGAGTTACAATGAGCAGTTCTTC
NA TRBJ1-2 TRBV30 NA CAWREQGSLYGYTF TGTGCCTGGAGAGAACAGGGATCCCTCTATGGCTACACCTTC
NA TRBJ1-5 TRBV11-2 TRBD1 CASSLSTGDSNQPQHF TGTGCCAGCAGCCTCTCGACAGGGGATAGCAATCAGCCCCAGCATTTT
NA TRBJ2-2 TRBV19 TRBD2 CASRLAGVPGELFF TGTGCCAGTCGACTAGCGGGAGTACCCGGGGAGCTGTTTTTT
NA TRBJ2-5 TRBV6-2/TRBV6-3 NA CASSYDSKETQYF TGTGCCAGCAGTTATGACTCGAAAGAGACCCAGTACTTC
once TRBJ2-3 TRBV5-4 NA CANSNSPSTDTQYF TGTGCCAATTCTAATAGCCCCAGCACAGATACGCAGTATTTT